This T cell receptor beta chain appears in the sequencing data of a study of blood T cell repertoires in COVID-19 (dated by TCRdb to about 2020). Concerning the study at large: Samples covering the acute and convalescent phases of COVID-19 were provided by collaborators in the United States, Italy and Spain. The material from the prospective study consisted of cDNA or gDNA derived from T cells, B-cell-depleted T cells, or PBMCs. HLA class I and class II types, where available, came from metadata supplied by the sample provider rather than from assay-based typing. Nearly every sample came with metadata listing a de-identified subject ID, COVID-19 status, age in years and sex. A freely available public database, intended as a resource for researchers studying the immune response to SARS-CoV-2, is where the repertoires were released. The samples were drawn from the first 160 participants of the ongoing ImmuneRACE study and from 950 to 1,500 subjects provided by 6 global collaborators. Deeply sampled blood TCRbeta repertoires from subjects exposed to, actively infected with, or recovered from COVID-19 were included in the dataset.

On the study overall, not on this receptor specifically: The quantity of clinical and demographic metadata differed by source and by participant and was supplied without curation.

Enrolling through a virtual design, the prospective study's participants ranged in age from about 18 to 89 years and lived across some 23 United States geographic areas. In the prospective study, cohorts were assigned on the basis of participant-reported clinical history obtained from a screening survey and a study questionnaire. For ImmuneRACE Cohort 3, a participant was defined as recovered based on two consecutive negative NP/OP PCR tests, clearance by a healthcare professional, or resolution of symptoms. In the prospective study, whole blood, serum and a nasopharyngeal or oropharyngeal swab were collected from each participant by mobile phlebotomists. Additional blood draws and questionnaires over an approximately 2-month period could optionally be provided by prospective study participants. Before DNA extraction, blood samples from the prospective study were shipped at room temperature or frozen.

The immunoSEQ Assay, a bias-controlled multiplex PCR, was used to amplify TCRbeta CDR3 regions from genomic DNA. The authors' analysis ran thus. Nucleated cell counts per sample were estimated from amplification of reference gene primers within the assay. To quantify the absolute abundance of each unique TCRbeta CDR3 rearrangement, sequence reads were collapsed and filtered. Productive Simpson clonality was computed per sample as the square root of Simpson's diversity index over productive rearrangements. What TCRdb holds here is the immuneACCESS table cut down to in-frame rearrangements. Part of the clones is not present; checked against another copy, under half of the missing clones reflect an unresolved V gene, and the others are unexplained. V, J and clone size are taken as reported in that table, and D and trimming were inferred from the DNA itself. The sample contains about 380,000 clones, around 87% of them found a single time. The leading ten clones occupy 1.3% of the sample.

To note about this clone: Which antigen it targets is not known. It has no much larger one-base neighbor in the sample; base qualities were not kept.

This receptor was obtained from a man aged 30 to 39 who had recovered from COVID-19. Sequencing was done on a sample of PBMCs or T cells enriched from blood (not recorded which).

The CDR3 region has the sequence CASSFERDTGELFF. The DNA sequence is as follows: TGTGCCAGCAGTTTCGAGCGGGACACCGGGGAGCTGTTTTTT. This sequence uses TRBV6-5 and TRBJ2-2; possibly the D gene is TRBD2, per 6 matching bases. Trimming costs V 4 bases and J 3 bases, and their ends lie 9 bases apart. Measured from the cysteine to the phenylalanine, the CDR3 is 14 residues long. Only CDR3 DNA is held: 42 bases, read in frame from base 1. CDR1 and CDR2, per the germline V gene, are MNHEY and SVGAGI.